A selection of T cell receptor beta chains follows, all from one sample in a study of blood T cell repertoires in COVID-19. Method: immunoSEQ multiplex PCR; TCRdb's copy keeps in-frame clones and lacks some. The sample has around 140,000 clones, roughly 88% seen once. The sequenced material came from peripheral blood. These receptors were obtained from a man between 65 and 80 years old with acute or convalescent COVID-19. CDR3s include the opening cysteine and the closing phenylalanine or tryptophan. D genes are given only for firm matches. Clone size, where shown, is once, few, many, or a class for clones that have expanded.

D: .; J: TRBJ2-3; size: .; V: TRBV10-1; CDR3: CATGVSTDTQYF; DNA: TGCGCCACGGGGGTTTCTACAGATACGCAGTATTTT
D: .; J: TRBJ2-1; size: .; V: TRBV14; CDR3: CASSQVGGASSYNEQFF; DNA: TGTGCCAGCAGCCAAGTGGGCGGGGCGAGCTCCTACAATGAGCAGTTCTTC
D: TRBD1; J: TRBJ1-1; size: .; V: TRBV7-9; CDR3: CASSPYRGTEAFF; DNA: TGTGCCAGCAGCCCTTACAGGGGAACTGAAGCTTTCTTT
D: .; J: TRBJ2-5; size: .; V: TRBV7-3; CDR3: CASSLTLGGRETQYF; DNA: TGTGCCAGCAGCTTAACGTTAGGCGGCAGAGAGACCCAGTACTTC
D: TRBD1; J: TRBJ1-3; size: .; V: TRBV4-1; CDR3: CASSQATRDSGNTIYF; DNA: TGCGCCAGCAGCCAGGCCACCCGGGACAGTGGAAACACCATATATTTT
D: .; J: TRBJ2-4; size: .; V: TRBV9; CDR3: CASSAGLIPNIQYF; DNA: TGTGCCAGCAGCGCCGGACTAATTCCAAACATTCAGTACTTC
D: .; J: TRBJ1-1; size: .; V: TRBV18; CDR3: CASSPGQLGAEAFF; DNA: TGTGCCAGCTCACCAGGACAGCTGGGAGCTGAAGCTTTCTTT
D: .; J: TRBJ2-2; size: once; V: TRBV5-5; CDR3: CASRGGQGTGELFF; DNA: TGTGCCAGCAGGGGGGGTCAGGGCACCGGGGAGCTGTTTTTT
D: TRBD2; J: TRBJ2-3; size: .; V: TRBV7-6; CDR3: CASSPGGTRSNTQYF; DNA: TGTGCCAGCAGCCCCGGGGGGACTAGAAGTAATACGCAGTATTTT
D: .; J: TRBJ1-6; size: few; V: TRBV12-3/TRBV12-4; CDR3: CASSLDRNSPLHF; DNA: TGTGCCAGCAGTTTAGATCGGAATTCACCCCTCCACTTT
D: TRBD1; J: TRBJ1-1; size: .; V: TRBV5-1; CDR3: CASSDRDRGTTEAFF; DNA: TGCGCCAGCAGCGACCGGGACAGGGGTACCACTGAAGCTTTCTTT
D: TRBD2; J: TRBJ2-7; size: .; V: TRBV29-1; CDR3: CSVGTGTSGRQQYF; DNA: TGCAGCGTCGGGACCGGGACTAGCGGGAGACAACAGTACTTC
D: .; J: TRBJ2-2; size: .; V: TRBV5-8; CDR3: CASSGSSVTGTGELFF; DNA: TGTGCCAGCAGCGGGTCATCGGTCACGGGCACCGGGGAGCTGTTTTTT
D: TRBD1; J: TRBJ1-6; size: .; V: TRBV10-1; CDR3: CASSEDRASPLHF; DNA: TGCGCCAGCAGTGAGGACAGGGCTTCACCCCTCCACTTT
D: .; J: TRBJ1-1; size: .; V: TRBV5-4; CDR3: CASSLRQRTEAFF; DNA: TGTGCCAGCAGCTTGCGACAGCGCACTGAAGCTTTCTTT
D: .; J: TRBJ1-2; size: .; V: TRBV28; CDR3: CASHPQGRVLGYTF; DNA: TGTGCCAGCCATCCTCAGGGGAGGGTCCTTGGCTACACCTTC
D: .; J: TRBJ1-1; size: once; V: TRBV28; CDR3: CASRPDTHTEAFF; DNA: TGTGCCAGCAGACCGGACACCCACACTGAAGCTTTCTTT
D: .; J: TRBJ2-1; size: .; V: TRBV27; CDR3: CASSLNSYNEQFF; DNA: TGTGCCAGCAGTTTAAACTCATACAATGAGCAGTTCTTC
D: .; J: TRBJ1-1; size: .; V: TRBV4-1; CDR3: CASSHPTKSNTEAFF; DNA: TGCGCCAGCAGCCATCCCACTAAGTCAAACACTGAAGCTTTCTTT
D: .; J: TRBJ1-6; size: .; V: TRBV28; CDR3: CASSSAGVERSPLHF; DNA: TGTGCCAGCAGCTCTGCAGGGGTAGAGAGGTCACCCCTCCACTTT
D: .; J: TRBJ1-1; size: few; V: TRBV6-5; CDR3: CASSYTAGLNTEAFF; DNA: TGTGCCAGCAGTTATACGGCAGGGTTGAACACTGAAGCTTTCTTT
D: TRBD1; J: TRBJ2-5; size: .; V: TRBV7-7; CDR3: CASSLSWTGGETQYF; DNA: TGTGCCAGCAGCTTATCTTGGACAGGGGGAGAGACCCAGTACTTC
D: TRBD2; J: TRBJ2-2; size: .; V: TRBV6-5; CDR3: CASTGGGELFF; DNA: TGTGCCAGCACGGGGGGCGGGGAGCTGTTTTTT
D: TRBD1; J: TRBJ2-1; size: .; V: TRBV10-3; CDR3: CAIRQGAEQFF; DNA: TGTGCCATCAGACAGGGGGCTGAGCAGTTCTTC
D: .; J: TRBJ2-1; size: .; V: TRBV29-1; CDR3: CSVGESGTFNEQFF; DNA: TGCAGCGTTGGGGAATCCGGGACTTTCAATGAGCAGTTCTTC
D: .; J: TRBJ2-2; size: few; V: TRBV4-1; CDR3: CASSQGQGSTGELFF; DNA: TGCGCCAGCAGCCAAGGTCAGGGTTCTACCGGGGAGCTGTTTTTT
D: TRBD1; J: TRBJ2-6; size: .; V: TRBV30; CDR3: CAGTGYSGANVLTF; DNA: TGTGCCGGGACAGGCTACTCTGGGGCCAACGTCCTGACTTTC
D: TRBD2; J: TRBJ2-1; size: once; V: TRBV3-1/TRBV3-2; CDR3: CATGGRHNEQFF; DNA: TGTGCCACGGGGGGGCGTCACAATGAGCAGTTCTTC
D: TRBD1; J: TRBJ2-1; size: .; V: TRBV6-4; CDR3: CATSGTGKNEQFF; DNA: TGTGCCACCTCCGGGACAGGGAAAAATGAGCAGTTCTTC
D: TRBD1; J: TRBJ1-1; size: .; V: TRBV20-1; CDR3: CSASQPGQGPNTEAFF; DNA: TGCAGTGCTAGTCAGCCGGGACAGGGTCCGAACACTGAAGCTTTCTTT
D: TRBD1; J: TRBJ1-4; size: .; V: TRBV27; CDR3: CASSLFGTGSTNEKLFF; DNA: TGTGCCAGCAGTTTATTCGGGACAGGGTCAACTAATGAAAAACTGTTTTTT
D: TRBD2; J: TRBJ2-1; size: .; V: TRBV28; CDR3: CASSLPGGYNEQFF; DNA: TGTGCCAGCAGTTTGCCGGGGGGGTACAATGAGCAGTTCTTC
D: TRBD1; J: TRBJ1-4; size: .; V: TRBV6-5; CDR3: CASRTTGGDEKLFF; DNA: TGTGCCAGCAGAACGACAGGGGGGGACGAAAAACTGTTTTTT
D: TRBD1; J: TRBJ2-5; size: once; V: TRBV5-4; CDR3: CASSLTGGETQYF; DNA: TGTGCCAGCAGCCTGACAGGGGGGGAGACCCAGTACTTC
D: TRBD1; J: TRBJ2-7; size: .; V: TRBV5-1; CDR3: CASSLAEGAFYEQYF; DNA: TGCGCCAGCAGCTTGGCAGAGGGGGCATTTTACGAGCAGTACTTC
D: TRBD1; J: TRBJ1-4; size: .; V: TRBV3-1/TRBV3-2; CDR3: CASSQNYLAGTEGEKLFF; DNA: TGTGCCAGCAGCCAAAACTACCTAGCCGGGACAGAAGGAGAAAAACTGTTTTTT
D: .; J: TRBJ2-7; size: .; V: TRBV6-5; CDR3: CASSHYEQYF; DNA: TGTGCCAGCAGTCACTACGAGCAGTACTTC
D: TRBD2; J: TRBJ2-1; size: .; V: TRBV7-9; CDR3: CASSHPRGRNNEQFF; DNA: TGTGCCAGCAGCCACCCGCGCGGGAGGAACAATGAGCAGTTCTTC
D: TRBD2; J: TRBJ2-1; size: .; V: TRBV19; CDR3: CASSGVYNEQFF; DNA: TGTGCCTCTAGCGGGGTTTACAATGAGCAGTTCTTC
D: .; J: TRBJ1-4; size: once; V: TRBV5-1; CDR3: CASSYRDSNEKLFF; DNA: TGCGCCAGCAGCTACCGGGATTCTAATGAAAAACTGTTTTTT
D: .; J: TRBJ1-1; size: .; V: TRBV2; CDR3: CASGAIAVSNTEAFF; DNA: TGTGCCAGCGGGGCTATCGCGGTCTCGAACACTGAAGCTTTCTTT